Shown below are 20 T cell receptor beta chains from a single sample sequenced in a study of T cells in Graves' hyperthyroidism and ophthalmopathy. Template material for amplifying TCR beta CDR3 regions consisted of RNA transcripts. The HTBI set primed first-round TCR CDR3 RT-PCR. TCRdb reprocessed the multiplex PCR reads via MiXCR and lists one record per CDR3 protein. The table shows about half a million distinct CDR3 sequences, with about 20% occurring only once. Sequencing input: blood. The origin of the receptors is a man aged 35-49 years with Graves' ophthalmopathy.

CDR3 nucleotides: TGTGCCATCAGTCCTGACAGGGAAGAGACCCAGTACTTC. Protein product: CAISPDREETQYF. The chain recombines TRBV10-3 with TRBJ2-5, with 7 bases lining up with TRBD1. The CDR3 extends over 13 amino acids. Germline CDR1 reads ENHRY; CDR2 reads SYGVKD. Trimming cost V 5 bases and J 3 bases; bases outside gene matches: 3.

This chain connects TRBV29-1 to TRBJ2-7; 9 bases match TRBD1. Losses at the gene ends were 3 bases for V and 5 bases for J; bases not matched to a gene: 2. The CDR3 runs to 12 residues. Germline V CDR1 and CDR2: SQVTM, ANQGSEA. CDR3 residues: CSVDTGGDEQYF. The CDR3 coding sequence is TGCAGCGTTGATACAGGGGGCGACGAGCAGTACTTC.

DNA of the CDR3: TGTGCCAGCAGTTTGACGGCAGTCCTAGGGCCCCAGCATTTT. It specifies CASSLTAVLGPQHF. V usage is TRBV12-3 or TRBV12-4 and J usage is TRBJ1-5; the D is unclear. The CDR3 is 14 amino acids. Trimming cost V 3 bases and J 9 bases, with 15 bases left between them.

The chain carries TRBV20-1 and TRBJ1-3; D is unresolved. The CDR3 sequence is 15 residues long. Trimming shortened V by 0 bases and J by 4 bases, and 13 bases separated the two germline ends. The germline gives CDR1 DFQATT, CDR2 SNEGSKA (reference sequence). The DNA of the CDR3 is TGCAGTGCTAGAGATCCGGCGAGGCCCGGAAACACCATATATTTT. Translation: CSARDPARPGNTIYF.

In its sample, this clonotype was seen a few times. This chain links TRBV6-2 or TRBV6-3 with TRBJ2-7, with 15 bases matching TRBD2. This CDR3 is built from 19 residues. The V and J ends lost 2 bases and 2 bases, in that order; junction bases with no gene match: 10. Looked up from germline, CDR1 is MNHEY and CDR2 is SVGEGT. The CDR3 here is CASSYRTSGRAQNPYEQYF. DNA for the CDR3: TGTGCCAGCAGTTACCGGACTAGCGGGAGGGCCCAAAACCCCTACGAGCAGTACTTC.

The rearrangement uses TRBV4-3 and TRBJ2-3; a weak D match, TRBD1 (5 bases). V lost 1 base, J lost 2 bases, and 25 bases lay in between. The CDR3 spans 20 residues. Germline V gene data show CDR1 as LGHNA and CDR2 as YSLEER. CDR3 sequence (DNA): TGCGCCAGCAGCCAAGGATCCCATAGTAGGGGCCCCGCCCCCACAGATACGCAGTATTTT. Translated, it gives CASSQGSHSRGPAPTDTQYF.

This clonotype has a single count. This rearrangement joins TRBV19 to TRBJ1-6; 9 positions agree with TRBD1. Looked up from germline, CDR1 is LNHDA and CDR2 is SQIVND (reference sequence). V trimming: 9 bases; J trimming: 10 bases; junction bases outside the gene matches: 7. The CDR3 contains 13 residues. The CDR3 DNA reads TGTGCCAGGGCCCCGGGACAGGGCTCACCCCTCCACTTT. Its protein is CARAPGQGSPLHF.

A few counts support this clonotype. The chain links TRBV6-2 or TRBV6-3 to TRBJ2-5; 7 bases agree with TRBD1. The ends lost 6 bases at V and 5 bases at J; junction bases unmatched: 12. This CDR3 has 15 residues. Germline-derived CDR1 and CDR2 are MNHEY and SVGEGT. This CDR3 is CASSFNRGSVETQYF. CDR3 bases: TGTGCCAGCAGCTTTAACAGGGGATCGGTTGAGACCCAGTACTTC.

This clonotype was observed many times. This chain uses TRBV12-3 or TRBV12-4 with TRBJ1-1; D gene unclear. The length of the CDR3 is 15 residues. The germline V and J ends were trimmed by 3 bases and 8 bases, with 19 bases remaining between them. This CDR3 reads CASSLDRTQAREAFF. CDR3 DNA sequence: TGTGCCAGCAGTTTGGACCGGACCCAGGCTAGAGAAGCTTTCTTT.

J is TRBJ1-5 and V is TRBV5-1, with D perhaps matching TRBD1 (5 bases). Trimming cost V 7 bases and J 2 bases, with 16 bases left between them. Germline V gene sequence: CDR1 SGHRS, CDR2 YFSETQ. The CDR3 is 15 amino acids. The CDR3 sequence is CASGAGAPRNQPQHF. As DNA, the CDR3 is TGCGCCAGCGGGGCTGGGGCCCCTCGCAATCAGCCCCAGCATTTT.

V gene TRBV20-1 combines with J gene TRBJ1-6; 9 nucleotides agree with TRBD1. The trim removed 4 bases at V and 13 bases at J, leaving 8 bases unmatched. The CDR3 contains 13 residues. Per the germline V gene, CDR1 is DFQATT and CDR2 is SNEGSKA (reference sequence). This CDR3 reads CSANGQGRLPLHF. CDR3 bases: TGCAGTGCTAACGGACAGGGGAGACTTCCCCTCCACTTT.

This clonotype showed up just a few times. The chain is built from TRBV29-1 and TRBJ1-1; 7 positions match TRBD1. The CDR3 has 19 residues. Germline CDR1 SQVTM, CDR2 ANQGSEA. V lost 5 bases and J lost 5; bases outside the gene matches: 26. Here the CDR3 DNA reads TGCAGCGTTAAGGCTCTTTCCACGGACAGGCGTCCAGGTTGGACTGAAGCTTTCTTT. The encoded protein is CSVKALSTDRRPGWTEAFF.

A note on this clonotype: This may arise from a read error, as a much more abundant clone is one base away. This chain joins TRBV20-1 and TRBJ2-1; perhaps TRBD2 as D (6 bases). The V gene's germline CDR1 is DFQATT and CDR2 SNEGSKA (reference sequence). CDR3 length: 14 residues. V shed 3 bases and J shed 12 bases, with 21 bases lying between them. The CDR3 DNA sequence: TGCAGTGCTAGTGGTAGCGGTCATGAGTATGTGCAGTTCTTC. It encodes CSASGSGHEYVQFF.

This clonotype occurred once. The V call is TRBV7-7, the J call TRBJ2-1; 9 bases are a match to TRBD1. Germline trimming cut 10 bases from V and 2 bases from J; bases unmatched to any gene: 9. This CDR3 spans 15 amino acids. Germline assignment: CDR1 SSHAT and CDR2 FNYEAQ (reference sequence). CDR3 region: CATSRDRATYNEQFF. DNA for the CDR3: TGTGCCACATCCCGGGACAGGGCAACCTACAATGAGCAGTTCTTC.

In its sample, this clonotype was seen a few times. CDR3 nucleotides: TGTGCCAGCAGTTTGGCGCCAGGGGCCGATGGCTACACCTTC. Translating gives CASSLAPGADGYTF. V is TRBV27 and J is TRBJ1-2; D possibly corresponds to TRBD1 (6 bases). This CDR3 spans 14 amino acids. Between the trimmed V and J ends, which lost 3 bases and 6 bases, there was a span of 14 bases. In germline, CDR1 is MNHEY, CDR2 SMNVEV (reference sequence).

The rearrangement uses TRBV6-1 and TRBJ1-2; a possible D gene is TRBD1 (5 bases). Germline V CDR1 and CDR2: MNHNS, SASEGT. The CDR3 consists of 17 residues. Trimming shortened V by 2 bases and J by 3 bases, and 19 bases separated the two germline ends. The CDR3 loop is CASSERIGGNWDYGYTF. In nucleotides, the CDR3 is TGTGCCAGCAGTGAAAGGATTGGGGGAAACTGGGACTATGGCTACACCTTC.

The J gene is TRBJ1-2, the V gene TRBV12-5; TRBD1 aligns across 7 bases. The J segment lost 5 bases and the V segment lost 2 bases, leaving 8 bases of the junction unmatched. Germline CDR1 is LGHNT and CDR2 is FRNRAP. CDR3 length equals 15 residues. Written as DNA, the CDR3 is TGTGCTAGTGGTTTGAGCGACAGGGTGAGATATGGCTACACCTTC. Translation: CASGLSDRVRYGYTF.

This clonotype was counted ten times or more. The chain's CDR3 is CASGDDLKGTVAAKNIQYF. The CDR3 coding sequence is TGTGCCAGCGGGGATGATCTTAAGGGTACGGTGGCTGCCAAAAACATTCAGTACTTC. This chain uses TRBV28 with TRBJ2-4; D is undetermined. V was shortened by 8 bases and J by 1 base, with 27 bases between the two germline ends. The CDR3 extends over 19 amino acids. CDR1 is MDHEN, CDR2 SYDVKM, per germline.

This clonotype appeared once. A much larger clone sits a single nucleotide away, making a read error possible. V gene TRBV20-1 combines with J gene TRBJ1-1; D perhaps matches TRBD1 (5 bases). CDR1 DFQATT and CDR2 SNEGSKA come from the germline V gene (reference sequence). The CDR3 contains 16 residues. CDR3 nucleotides: TGCAGTACTAGGGAGGACATTGGTGAAGGAAACACTGAAGCTTTCTTT. Its protein product is CSTREDIGEGNTEAFF.

This clonotype was detected only a few times. This rearrangement joins TRBV5-1 to TRBJ1-5; the D is unclear. Per germline, CDR1 SGHRS and CDR2 YFSETQ. The V and J ends lost 5 bases and 1 base respectively, with 7 bases between them. The CDR3 has 13 residues. CDR3: CASRLQSNQPQHF. The CDR3, as DNA: TGCGCCAGCAGATTACAGAGCAATCAGCCCCAGCATTTT.